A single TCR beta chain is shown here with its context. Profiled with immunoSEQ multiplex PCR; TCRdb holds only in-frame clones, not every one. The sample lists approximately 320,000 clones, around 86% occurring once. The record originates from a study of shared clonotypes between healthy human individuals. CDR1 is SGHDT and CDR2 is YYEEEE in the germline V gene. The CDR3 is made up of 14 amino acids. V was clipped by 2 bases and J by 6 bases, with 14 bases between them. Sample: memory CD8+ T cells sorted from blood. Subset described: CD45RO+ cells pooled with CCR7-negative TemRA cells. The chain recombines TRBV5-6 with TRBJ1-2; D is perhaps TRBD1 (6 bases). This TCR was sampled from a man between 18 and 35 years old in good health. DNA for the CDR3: TGTGCCAGCAGCTTTCCAGGGGCGGTGGATGGCTACACCTTC. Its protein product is CASSFPGAVDGYTF.